One and the same sample provided the 32 T cell receptor beta chains below, sequenced in a study of blood T cell repertoires in COVID-19. Repertoires were generated with immunoSEQ multiplex PCR, while TCRdb's copy carries only in-frame clones and drops some. The sample includes about 140,000 clones, around 85% of them seen just once. The sample comprised PBMCs or T cells enriched from blood (not recorded which). The receptors originated from a woman in her thirties or forties who had recovered from COVID-19.

This rearrangement joins TRBV13 to TRBJ2-7; D perhaps matches TRBD1 (6 bases). Germline V lookup: CDR1 PRHDT, CDR2 FYEKMQ (reference sequence). V lost 3 bases to trimming and J lost 3 bases, with 24 bases between them. This CDR3 is built from 18 residues. The CDR3 sequence is CASSLSPPGDTVFYEQYF. CDR3 DNA sequence: TGTGCCAGCAGCTTGTCCCCTCCTGGGGACACGGTTTTCTACGAGCAGTACTTC.

This clone was found once. The chain is built from TRBV13 and TRBJ2-2; possibly TRBD2 for D (5 bases). Deletions cut 4 bases from V and 5 bases from J, with 8 bases between. Germline CDR1 is PRHDT and CDR2 is FYEKMQ (reference sequence). This CDR3 contains 13 residues. The CDR3 region has the DNA TGTGCCAGCAGCTCGAGGGATACCGGGGAGCTGTTTTTT. It codes for CASSSRDTGELFF. The whole variable domain, filled in from reference TRBV13 and TRBJ2-2, reads AAGVIQSPRHLIKEKRETATLKCYPIPRHDTVYWYQQGPGQDPQFLISFYEKMQSDKGSIPDRFSAQQFSDYHSELNMSSLELGDSALYFCASSSRDTGELFFGEGSRLTVL.

The V and J genes are TRBV29-1 and TRBJ1-2; TRBD1 matches 10 bases. The length of the CDR3 is 15 residues. Losses at the gene ends were 4 bases for V and 11 bases for J; bases not matched to a gene: 16. Germline V gene sequence: CDR1 SQVTM, CDR2 ANQGSEA. The CDR3, as DNA: TGCAGCGTTGTAGCGTTCGGGACAGGGGCACAAGGATACACCTTC. Its translation: CSVVAFGTGAQGYTF.

The chain is built from TRBV3-1 (or the pseudogene TRBV3-2) and TRBJ2-7; D not resolved. The CDR3 extends over 12 amino acids. V was shortened by 4 bases and J by 6 bases, with 10 bases between the two germline ends. The germline V gene has CDR1 LGHDT and CDR2 YNNKEL (reference sequence). The CDR3 protein is CASSLSGREQYF. CDR3 nucleotide sequence: TGTGCCAGCAGCCTCTCTGGGCGCGAGCAGTACTTC.

The V gene is TRBV19, the J gene TRBJ2-1; no reliable D call. CDR1 is LNHDA and CDR2 is SQIVND in the germline V gene (reference sequence). V lost 5 bases and J lost 6, with 20 bases in between. The CDR3 is 16 amino acids. The CDR3 nucleotides are TGTGCCAGTAGTCATGACACGGTCGAGTGGGCCAATGAGCAGTTCTTC. Translation: CASSHDTVEWANEQFF.

The genes are TRBV5-1 and TRBJ1-1; D might be TRBD1 (5 bases). The CDR3 contains 15 residues. Trimming pared 0 bases from V and 6 bases from J, leaving 15 bases between. Germline-derived CDR1 and CDR2 are SGHRS and YFSETQ. The CDR3 region has the DNA TGCGCCAGCAGCTTGGATCAGGGCAGGTTCCCTGAAGCTTTCTTT. It encodes CASSLDQGRFPEAFF.

This clone was recorded a few times. The chain joins TRBV6-1 to TRBJ2-7, with 8 bases matching TRBD1. The CDR3 is made up of 14 amino acids. CDR1 and CDR2 from the germline V gene are MNHNS and SASEGT. Trimming cost V 3 bases and J 2 bases; bases outside gene matches: 3. The CDR3 sequence is CASSDGTGAYEQYF. Here the CDR3 DNA reads TGTGCCAGCAGTGACGGGACAGGAGCCTACGAGCAGTACTTC.

The chain uses TRBV5-1 and TRBJ2-5, with D maybe TRBD2 (6 bases). This CDR3 has 14 residues. V gave up 0 bases and J gave up 4 bases, with 10 bases separating them. CDR1 is SGHRS and CDR2 is YFSETQ in the germline V gene. The CDR3 is CASSLVPAGETQYF. Here the CDR3 DNA reads TGCGCCAGCAGCTTGGTTCCAGCGGGAGAGACCCAGTACTTC.

The chain recombines TRBV5-1 with TRBJ1-3; no definite D call. The CDR3 is made up of 16 amino acids. Trimming took off 2 bases at V and 0 bases at J, with 12 bases between the two ends. The V gene's germline CDR1 is SGHRS and CDR2 YFSETQ. CDR3 in DNA: TGCGCCAGCAGCTTTTATGGCTCAAACTCTGGAAACACCATATATTTT. Its protein product is CASSFYGSNSGNTIYF.

The chain combines TRBV4-1 with TRBJ2-3; D perhaps matches TRBD1 (5 bases). V was pared by 1 base and J by 4 bases, with 15 bases between. This CDR3 spans 16 amino acids. Germline V gene sequence: CDR1 MGHRA, CDR2 YSYEKL. The CDR3 is CASSQANTQGADTQYF. CDR3 nucleotide sequence: TGCGCCAGCAGCCAAGCGAATACTCAAGGGGCAGATACGCAGTATTTT.

This clone was picked up a small number of times. This chain links TRBV11-2 with TRBJ2-3, with D possibly TRBD2 on 7 matching bases. Trimming pared 2 bases from V and 1 base from J, leaving 13 bases between. The CDR3 is 16 amino acids. CDR1 SGHAT and CDR2 FQNNGV come from the germline V gene. The CDR3 loop reads CASSLQAGAGTDTQYF. The CDR3 DNA is TGTGCCAGCAGCTTACAGGCGGGGGCCGGCACAGATACGCAGTATTTT.

V gene TRBV7-8 combines with J gene TRBJ1-1; D ambiguous. CDR1 is SGHVS and CDR2 is FQNEAQ in the germline V gene. V was trimmed by 1 base and J by 4 bases, leaving 10 bases between them. The CDR3 has 14 residues. CDR3 in amino acids: CASSLVGYSTEAFF. The CDR3 DNA sequence: TGTGCCAGCAGCTTAGTTGGGTACAGCACTGAAGCTTTCTTT.

This clone was observed once. The chain uses TRBV9 and TRBJ1-1; 11 bases line up with TRBD1. J lost 9 bases, V lost 4 bases, and 5 bases had no gene match. The CDR3 runs to 13 residues. CDR1 SGDLS and CDR2 YYNGEE come from the germline V gene. CDR3 protein: CASSPRTGGKAFF. CDR3 DNA sequence: TGTGCCAGCAGCCCCCGGACAGGGGGCAAAGCTTTCTTT.

V is TRBV4-1 and J is TRBJ1-5; D is uncertain. From germline, CDR1 is MGHRA and CDR2 YSYEKL. CDR3 length equals 14 residues. Trimming removed 4 bases from V and 5 bases from J, with 12 bases in between. This chain's CDR3 is CASSLDKPDQPQHF. CDR3 in DNA: TGCGCCAGCAGCCTCGACAAGCCGGATCAGCCCCAGCATTTT.

J is TRBJ2-7 and V is TRBV21-1; the tabulated D call, TRBD2, remains unverified against the DNA. TRBV21-1 is a known pseudogene. This CDR3 has 13 amino acids. CDR3 in amino acids: CATRKSGAYEQYF. The CDR3 region has the DNA TGTGCCACCCGAAAGAGCGGGGCTTACGAGCAGTACTTC.

This chain connects TRBV30 to TRBJ2-5, with 9 bases matching TRBD1. The CDR3 has 14 amino acids. Losses at the gene ends were 4 bases for V and 4 bases for J; bases not matched to a gene: 7. Germline V gene data show CDR1 as GTSNPN and CDR2 as SVGIG (reference sequence). The CDR3 is CAWIEDRGGETQYF. The CDR3, as DNA: TGTGCCTGGATCGAGGACAGGGGTGGAGAGACCCAGTACTTC.

The chain has TRBV9 and TRBJ1-2; 8 bases line up with TRBD1. Trimming removed 3 bases from V and 4 bases from J; junction bases left unmatched: 5. The germline CDR1 and CDR2 sequences are SGDLS and YYNGEE. This CDR3 spans 14 amino acids. CDR3 amino acids: CASSEGQGAYGYTF. The CDR3 nucleotides read TGTGCCAGCAGCGAAGGACAGGGCGCCTATGGCTACACCTTC.

The chain couples TRBV19 to TRBJ2-3; TRBD2 agrees at 7 bases. The germline gives CDR1 LNHDA, CDR2 SQIVND (reference sequence). The CDR3 is made up of 14 amino acids. J lost 0 bases, V lost 6 bases, and 3 bases had no gene match. CDR3 DNA sequence: TGTGCCAGTAGACTTAGCGGGAGCACAGATACGCAGTATTTT. It encodes CASRLSGSTDTQYF.

This sequence joins TRBV6-5 and TRBJ1-1, with no clear D. The CDR3 is 14 residues long. Trimming cost V 2 bases and J 0 bases, with 7 bases left between them. CDR1 is MNHEY, CDR2 SVGAGI, per germline. CDR3 DNA sequence: TGTGCCAGCAGTTACGCGGCTCTGAACACTGAAGCTTTCTTT. It yields the protein CASSYAALNTEAFF.

The rearrangement joins TRBV19 to TRBJ2-2; a possible D gene is TRBD2 (6 bases). The V end was cut by 4 bases, the J end by 7 bases, with 10 bases between. The CDR3 is 13 residues long. CDR1 and CDR2 (germline): LNHDA, SQIVND (reference sequence). The CDR3 loop is CASSTQGGGELFF. In DNA form, the CDR3 reads TGTGCCAGTAGTACCCAGGGAGGCGGGGAGCTGTTTTTT.

This chain connects TRBV5-4 to TRBJ2-1; D possibly corresponds to TRBD2 (6 bases). CDR1 and CDR2 from the germline V gene are SGHNT and YYREEE (reference sequence). The CDR3 is 16 residues long. Between the trimmed V and J ends, which lost 3 bases and 4 bases, there was a span of 17 bases. The CDR3 is CASSSSGGNPYNEQFF. CDR3 in DNA: TGTGCCAGCAGCTCCTCCGGAGGGAACCCTTACAATGAGCAGTTCTTC.

The chain couples TRBV4-2 to TRBJ2-5; TRBD1 matches 7 bases. CDR1 is LGHNA, CDR2 YNFKEQ, per germline. Trimming removed 4 bases from V and 2 bases from J; junction bases left unmatched: 1. This CDR3 region has 13 residues. The DNA for the CDR3 is TGTGCCAGCAGCCGGGGACAGCAAGAGACCCAGTACTTC. It yields the protein CASSRGQQETQYF.

The genes are TRBV11-2 and TRBJ1-4; TRBD1 is a possible D gene (6 bases). This CDR3 comprises 14 residues. From germline, CDR1 is SGHAT and CDR2 FQNNGV. Trimming removed 7 bases from V and 12 bases from J, with 21 bases in between. Here the CDR3 reads CASTPLGGRGELFF. DNA for the CDR3: TGTGCCAGCACCCCGTTAGGGGGTCGGGGGGAACTGTTTTTT.

DNA for the CDR3: TGTGCCATCCAGACAGGGGGCAACACTGAAGCTTTCTTT. Its translation: CAIQTGGNTEAFF. The V gene is TRBV12-3 or TRBV12-4, the J gene TRBJ1-1, with 10 nucleotides matching TRBD1. The CDR3 loop spans 13 amino acids. The trim removed 10 bases at V and 2 bases at J, leaving 4 bases unmatched.

This clone showed up just a few times. J is TRBJ1-1 and V is TRBV6-5; 8 bases are shared with TRBD1. Germline V CDR1 and CDR2: MNHEY, SVGAGI. CDR3 size: 13 residues. The V segment lost 6 bases and the J segment 7 bases; nucleotides outside the gene matches: 7. In DNA form, the CDR3 reads TGTGCCAGCAGACAAGACAGGGGTGGTGAAGCTTTCTTT. Its protein is CASRQDRGGEAFF.

This sequence joins TRBV7-8 and TRBJ2-7; 7 bases match TRBD2. The germline V gene has CDR1 SGHVS and CDR2 FQNEAQ. With 5 bases clipped from V and 0 bases from J, the junction kept 4 bases outside the gene matches. CDR3 length: 14 residues. CDR3 sequence reads: CASSLGGGSYEQYF. In DNA form, the CDR3 reads TGTGCCAGCAGCCTTGGCGGGGGCTCCTACGAGCAGTACTTC.

Only one count was recorded for this clone. The gene calls are TRBV3-1 (or the pseudogene TRBV3-2) and TRBJ2-5; no clear D. The length of the CDR3 is 17 residues. Germline V gene data show CDR1 as LGHDT and CDR2 as YNNKEL (reference sequence). The V gene lost 4 bases and the J gene lost 1 base, with 19 bases spanning the gap. Written as DNA, the CDR3 is TGTGCCAGCAGCCTAGCAACGTTCTCGGGTACCCAAGAGACCCAGTACTTC. Encoded protein: CASSLATFSGTQETQYF.

The gene calls are TRBV28 and TRBJ2-1, with D possibly being TRBD2 (5 bases). V lost 8 bases to trimming and J lost 5 bases, with 13 bases between them. There are 13 residues in the CDR3. Germline CDR1 and CDR2: MDHEN and SYDVKM. The CDR3 sequence is CASLPSSNNEQFF. The CDR3 DNA follows: TGTGCCAGCTTACCTAGCTCGAACAATGAGCAGTTCTTC.

This chain connects TRBV4-2 to TRBJ1-2; 7 bases line up with TRBD1. Germline V CDR1 and CDR2: LGHNA, YNFKEQ. V lost 1 base, J lost 5 bases, and 13 bases stayed unmatched. The CDR3 covers 17 residues. CDR3 protein: CASSQGVSAGTDYGYTF. The CDR3 DNA reads TGTGCCAGCAGCCAAGGTGTTAGCGCTGGGACAGATTATGGCTACACCTTC.

For the CDR3, the DNA is TGTGCCAGCAAACTAGCGTTGAGCTCCTACAATGAGCAGTTCTTC. Translation: CASKLALSSYNEQFF. The chain joins TRBV6-5 to TRBJ2-1; 7 nucleotides agree with TRBD2. V dropped 7 bases and J dropped 0; count of bases not matched to a gene: 6. The CDR3 loop spans 15 amino acids. Germline lookup yields CDR1 MNHEY and CDR2 SVGAGI.

In nucleotides, the CDR3 is TGTGCCAGCAGCCGCCCCCTGGGGGGGGGCCCCAACGAGCAGTACTTC. Amino acid sequence: CASSRPLGGGPNEQYF. This sequence joins TRBV3-1 (or the pseudogene TRBV3-2) and TRBJ2-7; weak D call: TRBD2 (7 bases). Germline-derived CDR1 and CDR2 are LGHDT and YNNKEL (reference sequence). The length of the CDR3 is 16 residues. Trimming pared 4 bases from V and 5 bases from J, leaving 21 bases between.

With respect to this clone: Other DNA sequences in this sample translate to the same CDR3. This sequence joins TRBV7-9 and TRBJ1-1, with a possible D match to TRBD1 (6 bases). From germline, CDR1 is SEHNR and CDR2 FQNEAQ (reference sequence). Trimming pared 3 bases from V and 0 bases from J, leaving 8 bases between. The CDR3 length is 14 residues. The CDR3 sequence: CASSFTGMNTEAFF. CDR3 bases: TGTGCCAGCAGCTTTACAGGGATGAACACTGAAGCTTTCTTT.